These 25 T cell receptor beta chains were all obtained from the same sample, sequenced in a study of cytomegalovirus exposure and HLA in healthy donors. PCR employed 60 Vbeta and 13 Jbeta primers. Using immunoSEQ multiplex PCR, the repertoire was profiled, and TCRdb retains in-frame clones only, with some absent. The sample shows 150,000 to 200,000 clones, 75% to 80% of them seen only once. Input material: PBMCs. These receptors all stem from a man aged 50-60 years in good health and CMV-seropositive.

The chain uses TRBV5-1 and TRBJ2-2, with no clear D. CDR3 length equals 13 residues. V was trimmed by 2 bases and J by 3 bases, leaving 5 bases between them. Germline V gives CDR1 SGHRS, CDR2 YFSETQ. DNA of the CDR3: TGCGCCAGCAGCTTTTCGTACACCGGGGAGCTGTTTTTT. It encodes CASSFSYTGELFF.

CDR3 residues: CASSPRTLLFF. The CDR3, as DNA: TGTGCCAGCAGCCCCCGGACATTACTGTTTTTT. The chain couples TRBV2 to TRBJ1-4, with D possibly TRBD1 on 5 matching bases. The CDR3 contains 11 residues. V was clipped by 6 bases and J by 13 bases, with 12 bases between them. In germline, CDR1 is SNHLY, CDR2 FYNNEI.

The genes are TRBV28 and TRBJ1-6; 8 nucleotides line up with TRBD1. The CDR3 is made up of 15 amino acids. The germline V gene has CDR1 MDHEN and CDR2 SYDVKM. After removal of 7 bases from V and 9 bases from J, the junction contained 11 bases not matched to a gene. CDR3 DNA sequence: TGTGCCAGCATCGAATCGGACAGGGTTAGTTCACCCCTCCACTTT. Translated: CASIESDRVSSPLHF.

Notes on this clone: Other DNA variants within this sample encode the same CDR3. V usage is TRBV9 and J usage is TRBJ2-3, with TRBD2 identical over 13 bases. The CDR3 has 16 residues. The germline CDR1 and CDR2 sequences are SGDLS and YYNGEE. After removal of 4 bases from V and 3 bases from J, the junction contained 5 bases not matched to a gene. CDR3 in amino acids: CASSLGLAGVTDTQYF. CDR3 DNA sequence: TGTGCCAGCAGCCTAGGACTAGCGGGGGTGACAGATACGCAGTATTTT.

This chain links TRBV5-4 with TRBJ1-3, with a tentative D call TRBD1 (5 bases). The V and J ends lost 0 bases and 4 bases respectively, with 8 bases between them. Germline loops: CDR1 SGHNT, CDR2 YYREEE (reference sequence). This CDR3 has 14 residues. This chain's CDR3 is CASSLAGNGNTIYF. Written as DNA, the CDR3 is TGTGCCAGCAGCTTGGCAGGGAACGGAAACACCATATATTTT. Combining the CDR3 with reference TRBV5-4 and TRBJ1-3 gives the whole variable domain ETGVTQSPTHLIKTRGQQVTLRCSSQSGHNTVSWYQQALGQGPQFIFQYYREEENGRGNFPPRFSGLQFPNYSSELNVNALELDDSALYLCASSLAGNGNTIYFGEGSWLTVV.

This chain uses TRBV30 with TRBJ2-5, with 8 bases lining up with TRBD1. The V gene's germline CDR1 is GTSNPN and CDR2 SVGIG (reference sequence). The CDR3 contains 13 residues. J was trimmed by 5 bases and V by 4 bases; bases with no gene match: 6. CDR3 sequence reads: CAWKETGDETQYF. The CDR3 bases are TGTGCCTGGAAGGAGACAGGGGACGAGACCCAGTACTTC.

The chain is built from TRBV6-6 and TRBJ1-2; D is perhaps TRBD1 (6 bases). This CDR3 region has 14 residues. V lost 6 bases to trimming and J lost 2 bases, with 13 bases between them. CDR1 is MNHNY, CDR2 SVGAGI, per germline (reference sequence). CDR3 sequence (DNA): TGTGCCAGCAGACAGGGAGTTGAGAACTATGGCTACACCTTC. Translating it yields CASRQGVENYGYTF.

The chain links TRBV6-6 to TRBJ2-7; perhaps TRBD2 as D (5 bases). The V gene's germline CDR1 is MNHNY and CDR2 SVGAGI (reference sequence). The CDR3 spans 15 residues. The V end was cut by 6 bases, the J end by 5 bases, with 20 bases between. The CDR3 loop is CASSSLDEGINEQYF. CDR3 DNA: TGTGCCAGCAGCTCCTTGGACGAGGGTATAAACGAGCAGTACTTC.

The chain combines TRBV4-2 with TRBJ2-5; a weak D match, TRBD2 (6 bases). The length of the CDR3 is 16 residues. Germline V CDR1 and CDR2: LGHNA, YNFKEQ. V was shortened by 0 bases and J by 4 bases, with 15 bases between the two germline ends. CDR3 DNA sequence: TGTGCCAGCAGCCAAGATCTGGGGGGTTCGGCAGAGACCCAGTACTTC. This translates into CASSQDLGGSAETQYF.

V usage is TRBV28 and J usage is TRBJ1-4, with 9 positions matching TRBD1. The V gene's germline CDR1 is MDHEN and CDR2 SYDVKM. The length of the CDR3 is 14 residues. The V and J ends lost 6 bases and 7 bases, in that order; junction bases with no gene match: 6. In DNA, the CDR3 is TGTGCCAGCAGCGCGGGACAGGGACTTGAAAAACTGTTTTTT. Its protein is CASSAGQGLEKLFF.

The rearrangement joins TRBV6-1 to TRBJ2-1; D may be TRBD1 (6 bases). The CDR3 is made up of 12 amino acids. The germline V and J ends were trimmed by 5 bases and 10 bases, with 12 bases remaining between them. The V gene's germline CDR1 is MNHNS and CDR2 SASEGT. The CDR3 loop reads CASSLRQVEQFF. DNA for the CDR3: TGTGCCAGCAGTCTGCGACAGGTCGAGCAGTTCTTC.

This chain links TRBV27 with TRBJ1-2; the D gene is possibly TRBD1 (6 bases). CDR1 MNHEY and CDR2 SMNVEV come from the germline V gene (reference sequence). CDR3 size: 14 residues. V dropped 6 bases and J dropped 4 bases, with 15 bases sitting between them. The CDR3 nucleotides read TGTGCCAGCAGGAGTCAGGGGAGTCCCTATGGCTACACCTTC. This codes for CASRSQGSPYGYTF.

This clone has a single count. This chain links TRBV30 with TRBJ2-3; tentative D call: TRBD2 (6 bases). Germline CDR1 reads GTSNPN; CDR2 reads SVGIG (reference sequence). Trimming took off 0 bases at V and 6 bases at J, with 13 bases between the two ends. There are 14 residues in the CDR3. CDR3 DNA sequence: TGTGCCTGGAGTGTAATGCGGGGTCGGGATACGCAGTATTTT. It is translated as CAWSVMRGRDTQYF. The whole variable domain, filled in from reference TRBV30 and TRBJ2-3, reads SQTIHQWPATLVQPVGSPLSLECTVEGTSNPNLYWYRQAAGRGLQLLFYSVGIGQISSEVPQNLSASRPQDRQFILSSKKLLLSDSGFYLCAWSVMRGRDTQYFGPGTRLTVL.

The V call is TRBV5-4, the J call TRBJ2-1, with 11 bases that match TRBD2. J lost 4 bases, V lost 5 bases, and 5 bases had no gene match. CDR3 size: 15 residues. The germline V gene has CDR1 SGHNT and CDR2 YYREEE (reference sequence). The DNA of the CDR3 is TGTGCCAGCAGAGAACTAGCGGGGGAATACAATGAGCAGTTCTTC. Residues: CASRELAGEYNEQFF.

The chain recombines TRBV28 with TRBJ1-1, with D perhaps matching TRBD1 (5 bases). This CDR3 has 14 amino acids. Germline values: CDR1 MDHEN, CDR2 SYDVKM. The V and J ends lost 5 bases and 5 bases respectively, with 15 bases between them. The CDR3 nucleotides read TGTGCCAGCAGTAGTCGGGCAGGGTTTACTGAAGCTTTCTTT. Protein: CASSSRAGFTEAFF. The full variable domain, in which reference TRBV28 and TRBJ1-1 provide the parts outside the CDR3, is DVKVTQSSRYLVKRTGEKVFLECVQDMDHENMFWYRQDPGLGLRLIYFSYDVKMKEKGDIPEGYSVSREKKERFSLILESASTNQTSMYLCASSSRAGFTEAFFGQGTRLTVV.

The V and J genes are TRBV6-5 and TRBJ2-5; a possible D gene is TRBD1 (6 bases). The V end lost 5 bases, the J end lost 4 bases, and 8 bases lay between the germline ends. This CDR3 region has 12 residues. The V gene's germline CDR1 is MNHEY and CDR2 SVGAGI. The CDR3 is CASSRRGETQYF. As DNA, the CDR3 is TGTGCCAGCAGTCGCAGGGGAGAGACCCAGTACTTC.

The CDR3: CASSLADRGPTEAFF. Here the CDR3 DNA reads TGTGCCAGCAGCTTAGCGGACAGGGGTCCGACTGAAGCTTTCTTT. This sequence joins TRBV11-2 and TRBJ1-1; 9 bases fit TRBD1. Germline CDR1 SGHAT, CDR2 FQNNGV. This CDR3 spans 15 amino acids. Trimming cost V 1 base and J 5 bases; bases outside gene matches: 5.

The chain joins TRBV28 to TRBJ2-7, with a possible D match to TRBD1 (6 bases). CDR1 and CDR2 (germline): MDHEN, SYDVKM. The CDR3 consists of 13 residues. Deletions cut 6 bases from V and 2 bases from J, with 11 bases between. The CDR3 DNA reads TGTGCCAGCAGACCGGACAGCGCCTACGAGCAGTACTTC. Protein product: CASRPDSAYEQYF.

The chain combines TRBV11-2 with TRBJ2-5; 9 bases align to TRBD2. The CDR3 has 14 residues. The junction had 5 bases not matched to a gene; V was cut back by 4 bases and J by 5 bases. Per the germline V gene, CDR1 is SGHAT and CDR2 is FQNNGV. The CDR3 nucleotides are TGTGCCAGCAGCTCCAGCGGGGGGACGGAGACCCAGTACTTC. Translation gives CASSSSGGTETQYF.

The rearrangement links TRBV10-3 to TRBJ1-1; 9 nucleotides agree with TRBD1. Germline V lookup: CDR1 ENHRY, CDR2 SYGVKD. CDR3 size: 15 residues. V lost 0 bases to trimming and J lost 4 bases; unmatched junction nucleotides: 3. Here the CDR3 reads CAISESGQGSTEAFF. In DNA form, the CDR3 reads TGTGCCATCAGTGAGTCGGGACAGGGTAGCACTGAAGCTTTCTTT.

This clone was found once. The chain couples TRBV28 to TRBJ2-7; 7 nucleotides match TRBD2. The CDR3 sequence is 13 residues long. V lost 4 bases to trimming and J lost 3 bases; unmatched junction nucleotides: 3. CDR1 is MDHEN, CDR2 SYDVKM, per germline. The CDR3 nucleotides read TGTGCCAGCAGTTCGCGGGAGAGCTACGAGCAGTACGTC. Its translation: CASSSRESYEQYV.

The chain carries TRBV11-3 and TRBJ2-5; tentatively, D is TRBD1 (5 bases). The CDR3 loop spans 14 amino acids. V was cut by 5 bases and J by 5 bases, with 15 bases left in between. CDR1 and CDR2 (germline): SGHNT, YENEEA. Here the CDR3 reads CASSQTYSGETQYF. The CDR3 DNA reads as TGTGCCAGCAGCCAAACATACTCAGGGGAGACCCAGTACTTC.

The rearrangement uses TRBV7-2 and TRBJ1-5; D is undetermined. V lost 1 base and J 1 base, leaving 14 bases between the germline ends. CDR3 length: 17 residues. Germline V gives CDR1 SGHTA, CDR2 FQGNSA. In nucleotides, the CDR3 is TGTGCCAGCAGCTTAGGAGGACTTCCTGGGAGCAATCAGCCCCAGCATTTT. It codes for CASSLGGLPGSNQPQHF.

V usage is TRBV2 and J usage is TRBJ2-1; 14 positions match TRBD2. Germline CDR1 SNHLY, CDR2 FYNNEI. V lost 4 bases to trimming and J lost 7 bases; unmatched junction nucleotides: 3. This CDR3 has 15 amino acids. This CDR3 reads CASSGGLAGANEQFF. The CDR3, as DNA: TGTGCCAGCAGTGGGGGACTAGCGGGGGCAAATGAGCAGTTCTTC.

The chain employs TRBV6-5 and TRBJ1-2, with D unclear. The germline CDR1 and CDR2 sequences are MNHEY and SVGAGI. Trimming cost V 4 bases and J 7 bases, with 10 bases left between them. CDR3 size: 12 residues. In DNA form, the CDR3 reads TGTGCCAGCAGTTCCACCGGTGGTGGCTACACCTTC. This gives the protein CASSSTGGGYTF.